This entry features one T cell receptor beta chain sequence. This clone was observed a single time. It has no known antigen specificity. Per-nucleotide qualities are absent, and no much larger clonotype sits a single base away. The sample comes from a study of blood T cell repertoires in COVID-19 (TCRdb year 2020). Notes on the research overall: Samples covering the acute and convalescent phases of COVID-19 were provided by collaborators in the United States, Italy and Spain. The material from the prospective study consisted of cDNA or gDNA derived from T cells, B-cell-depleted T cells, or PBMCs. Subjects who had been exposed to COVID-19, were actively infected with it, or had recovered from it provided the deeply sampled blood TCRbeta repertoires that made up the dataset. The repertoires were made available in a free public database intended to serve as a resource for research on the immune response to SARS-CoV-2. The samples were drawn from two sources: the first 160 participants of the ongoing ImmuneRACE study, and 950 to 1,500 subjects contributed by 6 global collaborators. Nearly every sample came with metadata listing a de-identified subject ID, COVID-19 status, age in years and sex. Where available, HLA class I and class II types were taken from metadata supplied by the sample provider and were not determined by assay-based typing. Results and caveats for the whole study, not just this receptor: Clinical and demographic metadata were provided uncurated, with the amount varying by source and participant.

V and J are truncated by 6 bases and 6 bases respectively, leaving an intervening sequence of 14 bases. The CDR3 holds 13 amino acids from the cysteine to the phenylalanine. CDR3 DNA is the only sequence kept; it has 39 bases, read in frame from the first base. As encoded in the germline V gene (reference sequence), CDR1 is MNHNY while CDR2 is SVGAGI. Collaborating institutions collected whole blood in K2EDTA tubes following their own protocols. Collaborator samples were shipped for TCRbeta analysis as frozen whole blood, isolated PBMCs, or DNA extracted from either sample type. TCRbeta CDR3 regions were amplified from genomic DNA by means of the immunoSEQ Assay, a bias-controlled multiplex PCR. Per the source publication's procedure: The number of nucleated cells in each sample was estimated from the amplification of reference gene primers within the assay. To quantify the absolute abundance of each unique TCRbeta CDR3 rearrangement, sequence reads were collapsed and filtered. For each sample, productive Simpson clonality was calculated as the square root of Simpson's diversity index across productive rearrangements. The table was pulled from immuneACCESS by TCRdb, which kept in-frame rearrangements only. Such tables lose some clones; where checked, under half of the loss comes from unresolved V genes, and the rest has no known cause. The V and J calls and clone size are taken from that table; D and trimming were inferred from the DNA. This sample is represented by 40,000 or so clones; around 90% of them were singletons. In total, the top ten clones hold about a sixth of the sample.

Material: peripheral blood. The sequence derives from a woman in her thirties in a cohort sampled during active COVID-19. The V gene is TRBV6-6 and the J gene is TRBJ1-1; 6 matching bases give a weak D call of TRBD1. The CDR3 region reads CASRHRESAEAFF. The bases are TGTGCCAGCAGGCACAGGGAGTCGGCTGAAGCTTTCTTT.